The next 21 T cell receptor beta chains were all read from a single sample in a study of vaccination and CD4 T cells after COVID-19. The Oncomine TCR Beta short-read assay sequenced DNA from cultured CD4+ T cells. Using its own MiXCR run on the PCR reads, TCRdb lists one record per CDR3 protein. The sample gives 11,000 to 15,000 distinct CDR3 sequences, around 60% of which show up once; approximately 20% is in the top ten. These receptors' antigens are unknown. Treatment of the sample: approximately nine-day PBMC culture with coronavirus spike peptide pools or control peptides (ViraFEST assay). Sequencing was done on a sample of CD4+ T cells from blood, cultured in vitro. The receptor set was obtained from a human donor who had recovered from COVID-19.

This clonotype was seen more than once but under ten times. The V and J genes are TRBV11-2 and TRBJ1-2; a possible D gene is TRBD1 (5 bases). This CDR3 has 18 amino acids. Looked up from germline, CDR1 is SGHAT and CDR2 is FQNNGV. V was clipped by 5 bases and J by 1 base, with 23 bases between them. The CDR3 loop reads CASSPIRQRQDRNYGYTF. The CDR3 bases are TGTGCCAGCAGCCCTATCCGACAGAGACAAGACCGTAACTATGGCTACACCTTC.

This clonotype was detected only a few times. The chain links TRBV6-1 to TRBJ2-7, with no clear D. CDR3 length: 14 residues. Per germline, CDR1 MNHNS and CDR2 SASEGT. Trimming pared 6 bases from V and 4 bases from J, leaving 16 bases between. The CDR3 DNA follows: TGTGCCAGCAGCCCCCGGCCGGTAGGATACGAGCAGTACTTC. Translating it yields CASSPRPVGYEQYF.

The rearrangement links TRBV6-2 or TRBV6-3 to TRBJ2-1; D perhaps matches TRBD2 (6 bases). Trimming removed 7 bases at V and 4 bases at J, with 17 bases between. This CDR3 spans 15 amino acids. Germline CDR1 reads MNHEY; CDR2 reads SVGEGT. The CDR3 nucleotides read TGTGCCAGCAAAACGCTGGGGGGTTCGTACAATGAGCAGTTCTTC. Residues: CASKTLGGSYNEQFF.

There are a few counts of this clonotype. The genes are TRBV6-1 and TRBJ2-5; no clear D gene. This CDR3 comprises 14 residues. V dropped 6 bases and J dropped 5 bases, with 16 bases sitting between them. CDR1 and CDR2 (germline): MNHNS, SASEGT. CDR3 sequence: CASSPKVGRETQYF. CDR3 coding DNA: TGTGCCAGCAGCCCAAAGGTGGGAAGGGAGACCCAGTACTTC.

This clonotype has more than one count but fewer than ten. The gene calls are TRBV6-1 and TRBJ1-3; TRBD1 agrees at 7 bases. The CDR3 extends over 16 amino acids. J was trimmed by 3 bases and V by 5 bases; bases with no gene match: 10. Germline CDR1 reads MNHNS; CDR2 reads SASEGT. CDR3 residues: CASSTQQGLGGNTIYF. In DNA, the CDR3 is TGTGCCAGCAGTACCCAACAGGGGTTAGGTGGAAACACCATATATTTT.

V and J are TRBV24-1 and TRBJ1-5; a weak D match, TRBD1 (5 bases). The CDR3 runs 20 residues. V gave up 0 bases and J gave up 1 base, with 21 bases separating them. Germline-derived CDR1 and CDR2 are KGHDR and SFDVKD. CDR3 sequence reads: CATSDLKRRVGVRSNQPQHF. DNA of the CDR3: TGTGCCACCAGTGATTTGAAACGACGGGTAGGGGTGAGAAGCAATCAGCCCCAGCATTTT.

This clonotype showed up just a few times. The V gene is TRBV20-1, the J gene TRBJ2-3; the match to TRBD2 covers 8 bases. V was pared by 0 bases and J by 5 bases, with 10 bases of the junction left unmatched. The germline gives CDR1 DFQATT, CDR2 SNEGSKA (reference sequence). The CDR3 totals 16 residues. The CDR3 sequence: CSARDPLAGHEDTQYF. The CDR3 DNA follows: TGCAGTGCTAGAGATCCCCTAGCGGGCCATGAAGATACGCAGTATTTT.

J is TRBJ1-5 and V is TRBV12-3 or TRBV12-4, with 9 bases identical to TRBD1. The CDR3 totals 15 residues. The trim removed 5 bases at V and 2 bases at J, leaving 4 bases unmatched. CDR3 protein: CASSKTGGGNQPQHF. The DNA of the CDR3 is TGTGCCAGCAGTAAGACAGGGGGAGGCAATCAGCCCCAGCATTTT.

The CDR3 nucleotides are TGTGCCAGCAGCGTGACAGGGGAGACCCAGTACTTC. It yields the protein CASSVTGETQYF. This rearrangement joins TRBV7-2 to TRBJ2-5; TRBD1 matches at 7 bases. Germline lookup yields CDR1 SGHTA and CDR2 FQGNSA. This CDR3 comprises 12 residues. The J segment lost 5 bases and the V segment lost 5 bases, leaving 2 bases of the junction unmatched. Full variable domain (remainder filled in from reference TRBV7-2 and TRBJ2-5): GAGVSQSPSNKVTEKGKDVELRCDPISGHTALYWYRQSLGQGLEFLIYFQGNSAPDKSGLPSDRFSAERTGGSVSTLTIQRTQQEDSAVYLCASSVTGETQYFGPGTRLLVL.

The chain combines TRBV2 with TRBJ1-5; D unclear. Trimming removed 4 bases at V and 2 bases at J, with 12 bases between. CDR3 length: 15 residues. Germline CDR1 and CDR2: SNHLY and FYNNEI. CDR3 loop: CASSVGKWGNQPQHF. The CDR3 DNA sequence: TGTGCCAGCAGTGTTGGAAAGTGGGGCAATCAGCCCCAGCATTTT.

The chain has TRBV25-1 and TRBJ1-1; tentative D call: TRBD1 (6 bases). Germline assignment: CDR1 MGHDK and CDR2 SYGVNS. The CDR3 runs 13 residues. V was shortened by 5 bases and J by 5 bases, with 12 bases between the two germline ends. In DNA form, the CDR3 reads TGTGCCAGCAGTCTACAGGGATTTACTGAAGCTTTCTTT. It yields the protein CASSLQGFTEAFF.

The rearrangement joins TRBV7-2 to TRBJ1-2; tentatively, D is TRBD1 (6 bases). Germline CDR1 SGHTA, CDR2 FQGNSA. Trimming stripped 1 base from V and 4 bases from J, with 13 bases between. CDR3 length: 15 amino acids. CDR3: CASSLVGARGYGYTF. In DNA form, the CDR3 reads TGTGCCAGCAGCTTAGTGGGGGCCAGGGGCTATGGCTACACCTTC. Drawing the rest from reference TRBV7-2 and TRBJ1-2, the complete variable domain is GAGVSQSPSNKVTEKGKDVELRCDPISGHTALYWYRQSLGQGLEFLIYFQGNSAPDKSGLPSDRFSAERTGGSVSTLTIQRTQQEDSAVYLCASSLVGARGYGYTFGSGTRLTVV.

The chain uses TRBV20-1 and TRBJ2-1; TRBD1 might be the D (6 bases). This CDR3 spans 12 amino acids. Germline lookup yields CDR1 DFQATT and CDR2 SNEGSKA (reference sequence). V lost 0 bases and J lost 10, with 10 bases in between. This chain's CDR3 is CSARDARGEQFF. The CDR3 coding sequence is TGCAGTGCTAGAGATGCCAGGGGAGAGCAGTTCTTC.

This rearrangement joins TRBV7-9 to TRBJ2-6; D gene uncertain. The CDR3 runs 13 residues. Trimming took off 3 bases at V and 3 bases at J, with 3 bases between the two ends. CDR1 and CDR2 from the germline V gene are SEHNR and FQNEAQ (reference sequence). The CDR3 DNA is TGTGCCAGCAGCTTTAGTGGGGCCAACGTCCTGACTTTC. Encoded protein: CASSFSGANVLTF.

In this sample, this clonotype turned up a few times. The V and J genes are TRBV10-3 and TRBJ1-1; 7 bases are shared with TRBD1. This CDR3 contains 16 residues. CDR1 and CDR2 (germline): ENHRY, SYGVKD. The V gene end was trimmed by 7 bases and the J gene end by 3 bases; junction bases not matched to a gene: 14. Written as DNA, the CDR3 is TGTGCCATCACCAAGGGACAGTCTAGAAGTTACACTGAAGCTTTCTTT. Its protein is CAITKGQSRSYTEAFF.

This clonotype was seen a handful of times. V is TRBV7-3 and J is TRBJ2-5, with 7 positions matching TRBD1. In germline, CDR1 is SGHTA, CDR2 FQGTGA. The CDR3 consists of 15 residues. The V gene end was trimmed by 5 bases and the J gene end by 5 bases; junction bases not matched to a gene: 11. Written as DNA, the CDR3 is TGTGCCAGCAGCGCCGGGACAGCCAAAGGGGAGACCCAGTACTTC. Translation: CASSAGTAKGETQYF.

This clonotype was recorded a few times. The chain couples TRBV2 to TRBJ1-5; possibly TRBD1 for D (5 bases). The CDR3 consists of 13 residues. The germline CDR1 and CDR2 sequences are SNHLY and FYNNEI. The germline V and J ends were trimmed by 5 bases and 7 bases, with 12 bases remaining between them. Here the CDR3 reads CASSKGNEQPQHF. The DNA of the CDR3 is TGTGCCAGCAGTAAGGGGAACGAACAGCCCCAGCATTTT.

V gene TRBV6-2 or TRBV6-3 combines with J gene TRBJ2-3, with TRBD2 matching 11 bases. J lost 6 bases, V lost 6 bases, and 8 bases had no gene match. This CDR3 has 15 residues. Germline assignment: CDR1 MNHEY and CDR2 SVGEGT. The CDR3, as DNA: TGTGCCAGCAGGATGACTAGCGGGGAGCAGGATACGCAGTATTTT. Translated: CASRMTSGEQDTQYF.

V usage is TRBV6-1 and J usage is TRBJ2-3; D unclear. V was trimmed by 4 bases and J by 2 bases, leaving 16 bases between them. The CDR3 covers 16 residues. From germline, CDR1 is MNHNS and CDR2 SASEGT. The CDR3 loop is CASSGDPPGFTDTQYF. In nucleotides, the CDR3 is TGTGCCAGCAGTGGCGATCCTCCGGGCTTCACAGATACGCAGTATTTT.

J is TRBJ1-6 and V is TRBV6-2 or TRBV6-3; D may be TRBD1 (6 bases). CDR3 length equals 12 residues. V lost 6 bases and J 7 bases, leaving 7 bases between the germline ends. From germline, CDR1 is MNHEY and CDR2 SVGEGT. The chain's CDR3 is CASRGQNSPLHF. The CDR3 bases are TGTGCCAGCAGAGGACAGAATTCACCCCTCCACTTT.

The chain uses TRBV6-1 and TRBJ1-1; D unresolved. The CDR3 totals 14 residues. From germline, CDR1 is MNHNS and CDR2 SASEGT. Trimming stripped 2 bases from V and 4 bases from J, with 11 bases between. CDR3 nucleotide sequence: TGTGCCAGCAGTGAACGGGGATGGGGCACTGAAGCTTTCTTT. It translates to CASSERGWGTEAFF.